This T cell receptor beta chain was sequenced for a study of CD8 T cells in Susac syndrome. CD8+ and CD4+ T cells taken from blood had their TCR beta sequenced. The multiple sclerosis control group was made up of treatment-naive patients with stable or active relapsing-remitting disease. RNA totalling about 0.45 to 1 ug underwent reverse transcription with random hexamers. TCRdb fed the immunoSEQ multiplex PCR reads into MiXCR, producing one record per CDR3 protein. The sample comprises a few hundred thousand distinct CDR3 sequences, 90% to 95% of which are singletons, and about 0.15% rests with the top ten. Input material: CD8+ T cells from PBMCs. The clonotype comes from a human donor with multiple sclerosis.

The CDR3 DNA sequence: TGCAGTGCTGCCCGGACAGACCTAGCCAAAAACATTCAGTACTTC. It translates to CSAARTDLAKNIQYF. V usage is TRBV20-1 and J usage is TRBJ2-4, with D maybe TRBD1 (6 bases). V was pared by 5 bases and J by 0 bases, with 14 bases between. Germline lookup yields CDR1 DFQATT and CDR2 SNEGSKA (reference sequence). The length of the CDR3 is 15 residues.